Listed here are 18 T cell receptor beta chains from one sample, sequenced in a study of blood T cell repertoires in COVID-19. Measured with immunoSEQ multiplex PCR; TCRdb has only the in-frame clones, and not every one. The sample holds approximately 170,000 clones, about 84% seen once. The material sequenced was PBMCs or T cells enriched from blood (not recorded which). The source of these receptors is a man aged 35 to 55 who had recovered from COVID-19.

The CDR3 DNA sequence: TGTGCCAGCAGCTCCACGACTACGGGAAACACCATATATTTT. It yields the protein CASSSTTTGNTIYF. J is TRBJ1-3 and V is TRBV5-8; D remains unclear. With 3 bases removed from V and 4 bases from J, the gap between germline ends came to 11 bases. Germline-derived CDR1 and CDR2 are SGHTS and YDEGEE. This CDR3 is built from 14 residues.

This clone was recorded a few times. The chain joins TRBV5-1 to TRBJ1-2; D gene unclear. V dropped 0 bases and J dropped 3 bases, with 9 bases sitting between them. Germline V gene lookup returns CDR1 SGHRS and CDR2 YFSETQ. This CDR3 has 14 amino acids. CDR3: CASSLAESYYGYTF. The CDR3 nucleotides are TGCGCCAGCAGCTTGGCTGAGTCCTACTATGGCTACACCTTC.

This rearrangement joins TRBV24-1 to TRBJ2-7, with 7 bases lining up with TRBD2. V was pared by 3 bases and J by 3 bases, with 10 bases of the junction left unmatched. Germline values: CDR1 KGHDR, CDR2 SFDVKD. This CDR3 contains 16 residues. CDR3: CATSDQLALLSYEQYV. CDR3 DNA: TGTGCCACCAGTGATCAACTAGCGTTACTAAGCTACGAGCAGTACGTC.

This clone came up many times. V and J are TRBV27 and TRBJ1-1, with 11 bases aligning to TRBD1. Germline-derived CDR1 and CDR2 are MNHEY and SMNVEV (reference sequence). Trimming took 6 bases from V and 0 from J; bases not matched to a gene: 6. The CDR3 is 16 amino acids. The CDR3 loop reads CASSSGQGVLNTEAFF. The CDR3 DNA follows: TGTGCCAGCAGCTCGGGACAGGGGGTCCTGAACACTGAAGCTTTCTTT.

This clone appeared once. V gene TRBV6-5 combines with J gene TRBJ1-2; TRBD1 is a possible D gene (6 bases). V lost 8 bases and J 5 bases, leaving 21 bases between the germline ends. In germline, CDR1 is MNHEY, CDR2 SVGAGI. The CDR3 is 15 residues long. DNA of the CDR3: TGTGCCAGCCGGGAGGGGGAGGCAGCATTTTATGGCTACACCTTC. This translates into CASREGEAAFYGYTF.

V gene TRBV7-2 combines with J gene TRBJ2-2; D possibly corresponds to TRBD1 (6 bases). The V gene's germline CDR1 is SGHTA and CDR2 FQGNSA. Trimming left V 1 base short and J 11 bases short, with 17 bases between. The CDR3 consists of 15 residues. DNA for the CDR3: TGTGCCAGCAGCTTAGAAACAGGGAGTTTACATGAGCTGTTTTTT. Protein: CASSLETGSLHELFF.

V is TRBV11-3 and J is TRBJ2-6; possible D gene TRBD2, 7 bases. The CDR3 extends over 17 amino acids. The V end was cut by 5 bases, the J end by 4 bases, with 18 bases between. Germline CDR1 is SGHNT and CDR2 is YENEEA. CDR3 DNA: TGTGCCAGCAGCCCCAAAAGGGGGGGTACCGGGGCCAACGTCCTGACTTTC. This sequence encodes CASSPKRGGTGANVLTF.

On this clone: A junction boundary mismatches the germline segment, possibly from a read error. The CDR3 loop is CASSQANSGGRTEYF. The CDR3 region has the DNA TGTGCCAGCAGCCAAGCAAACTCGGGGGGAAGGACCGAGTACTTC. The V gene is TRBV3-1 (or the pseudogene TRBV3-2), the J gene TRBJ2-5; 7 positions agree with TRBD2. The CDR3 covers 15 residues. In germline, CDR1 is LGHDT, CDR2 YNNKEL (reference sequence).

This clone showed up just a few times. The CDR3 DNA follows: TGTGCCAGCAGTAACCCCGGGACCTACGAGCAGTACTTC. Translating it yields CASSNPGTYEQYF. This chain links TRBV3-1 (or the pseudogene TRBV3-2) with TRBJ2-7, with D perhaps TRBD2 (5 bases). V lost 6 bases and J lost 2, with 11 bases in between. This CDR3 region has 13 residues. In germline, CDR1 is LGHDT, CDR2 YNNKEL (reference sequence).

The rearrangement joins TRBV5-1 to TRBJ1-3; TRBD1 matches at 8 bases. CDR3 length equals 16 residues. Germline CDR1 and CDR2: SGHRS and YFSETQ. V lost 4 bases and J lost 0; bases outside the gene matches: 6. The CDR3 is CASSIPQGGSGNTIYF. CDR3 DNA: TGCGCCAGCAGCATTCCACAGGGGGGCTCTGGAAACACCATATATTTT.

The chain joins TRBV5-1 to TRBJ1-4; a possible D gene is TRBD1 (5 bases). The germline V gene encodes CDR1 SGHRS and CDR2 YFSETQ. V was cut by 7 bases and J by 1 base, with 8 bases left in between. The CDR3 covers 13 residues. DNA of the CDR3: TGCGCCAGCGCCCAGGGAACTAATGAAAAACTGTTTTTT. Amino acids: CASAQGTNEKLFF.

This chain links TRBV20-1 with TRBJ1-6; TRBD1 might be the D (5 bases). Deletions cut 3 bases from V and 0 bases from J, with 9 bases between. CDR1 is DFQATT and CDR2 is SNEGSKA in the germline V gene (reference sequence). This CDR3 has 15 amino acids. This CDR3 is CSASGASSYNSPLHF. The CDR3 nucleotides read TGCAGTGCTAGTGGGGCGAGCTCCTATAATTCACCCCTCCACTTT.

The chain has TRBV30 and TRBJ1-1, with no clear D. Germline V gene sequence: CDR1 GTSNPN, CDR2 SVGIG (reference sequence). The CDR3 loop spans 12 amino acids. Trimming took 5 bases from V and 4 from J, leaving 11 bases between them. CDR3 DNA sequence: TGTGCCTGGGACCGGAGGGTCACTGAAGCTTTCTTT. This encodes CAWDRRVTEAFF.

This clone has only one observation. The gene calls are TRBV19 and TRBJ1-5; D perhaps matches TRBD1 (5 bases). V was shortened by 9 bases and J by 0 bases, with 15 bases between the two germline ends. CDR3 length equals 15 residues. CDR1 and CDR2 (germline): LNHDA, SQIVND (reference sequence). The CDR3 is CASTQGGYSNQPQHF. In nucleotides, the CDR3 is TGTGCCAGCACTCAGGGTGGATATAGCAATCAGCCCCAGCATTTT.

The V and J genes are TRBV30 and TRBJ1-2; 10 bases fit TRBD1. The germline CDR1 and CDR2 sequences are GTSNPN and SVGIG (reference sequence). The CDR3 length is 15 residues. V dropped 3 bases and J dropped 3; count of bases not matched to a gene: 7. The CDR3 loop is CAWSRDRGSDYGYTF. The CDR3 bases are TGTGCCTGGAGCCGGGACAGGGGTTCAGACTATGGCTACACCTTC.

The rearrangement joins TRBV6-5 to TRBJ2-1, with 11 positions matching TRBD2. This CDR3 spans 14 amino acids. V trimming: 6 bases; J trimming: 10 bases; junction bases outside the gene matches: 8. Germline V gives CDR1 MNHEY, CDR2 SVGAGI. CDR3: CASRIAGGPNEQFF. Written as DNA, the CDR3 is TGTGCCAGCAGAATAGCGGGGGGGCCTAACGAGCAGTTCTTC.

This clone was seen once. CDR3 coding DNA: TGCGCCAGCAGCCGGTCGGGGGTCCTAGTCTACGAGCAGTACTTC. Amino acids: CASSRSGVLVYEQYF. The V and J genes are TRBV4-1 and TRBJ2-7; tentatively, D is TRBD2 (6 bases). The CDR3 sequence is 15 residues long. V was shortened by 4 bases and J by 3 bases, with 16 bases between the two germline ends. The germline gives CDR1 MGHRA, CDR2 YSYEKL.

The V gene is TRBV5-5, the J gene TRBJ2-1, with 12 bases fitting TRBD2. Germline assignment: CDR1 SGHKS and CDR2 YYEKEE (reference sequence). CDR3 length equals 15 residues. The ends lost 9 bases at V and 4 bases at J; junction bases unmatched: 8. The CDR3 reads CATVSGTSGYNEQFF. The DNA for the CDR3 is TGTGCCACCGTATCTGGGACTAGCGGGTACAATGAGCAGTTCTTC. Filled out from reference TRBV5-5 and TRBJ2-1, the complete variable domain reads DAGVTQSPTHLIKTRGQQVTLRCSPISGHKSVSWYQQVLGQGPQFIFQYYEKEERGRGNFPDRFSARQFPNYSSELNVNALLLGDSALYLCATVSGTSGYNEQFFGPGTRLTVL.